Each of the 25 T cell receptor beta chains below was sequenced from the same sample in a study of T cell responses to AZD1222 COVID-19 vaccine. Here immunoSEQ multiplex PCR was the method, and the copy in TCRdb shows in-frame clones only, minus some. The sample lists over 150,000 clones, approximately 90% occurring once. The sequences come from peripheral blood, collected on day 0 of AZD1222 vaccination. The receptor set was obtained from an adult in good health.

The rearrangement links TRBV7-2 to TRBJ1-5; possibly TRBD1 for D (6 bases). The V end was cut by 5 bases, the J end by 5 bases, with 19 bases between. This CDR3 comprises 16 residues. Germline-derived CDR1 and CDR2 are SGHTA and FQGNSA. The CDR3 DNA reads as TGTGCCAGCAGCCACACTGTCCAGGGGCTTTATCAGCCCCAGCATTTT. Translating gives CASSHTVQGLYQPQHF.

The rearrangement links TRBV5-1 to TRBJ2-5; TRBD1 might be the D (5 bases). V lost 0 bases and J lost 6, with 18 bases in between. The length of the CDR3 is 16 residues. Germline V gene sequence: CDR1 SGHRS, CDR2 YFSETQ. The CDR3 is CASSLDQGAILKTQYF. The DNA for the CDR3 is TGCGCCAGCAGCTTGGATCAAGGGGCAATCTTAAAGACCCAGTACTTC.

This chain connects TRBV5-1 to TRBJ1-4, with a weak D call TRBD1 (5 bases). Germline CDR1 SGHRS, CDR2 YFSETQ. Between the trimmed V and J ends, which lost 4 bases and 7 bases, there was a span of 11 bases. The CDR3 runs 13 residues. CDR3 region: CASSPGQGEKLFF. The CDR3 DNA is TGCGCCAGCAGCCCTGGTCAGGGTGAAAAACTGTTTTTT.

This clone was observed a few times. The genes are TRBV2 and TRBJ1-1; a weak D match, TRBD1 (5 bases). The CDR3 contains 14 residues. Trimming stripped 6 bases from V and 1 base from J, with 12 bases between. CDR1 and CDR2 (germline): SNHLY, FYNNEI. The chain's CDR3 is CASRARGGNTEAFF. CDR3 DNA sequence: TGTGCCAGCAGGGCCCGGGGGGGGAACACTGAAGCTTTCTTT. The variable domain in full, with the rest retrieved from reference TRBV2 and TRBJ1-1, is EPEVTQTPSHQVTQMGQEVILRCVPISNHLYFYWYRQILGQKVEFLVSFYNNEISEKSEIFDDQFSVERPDGSNFTLKIRSTKLEDSAMYFCASRARGGNTEAFFGQGTRLTVV.

The CDR3 is CASSQLGSLRQYF. The CDR3 DNA reads TGTGCCAGCAGCCAACTCGGTTCGCTTAGGCAGTACTTC. The gene calls are TRBV3-1 (or the pseudogene TRBV3-2) and TRBJ2-7; D is unresolved. The CDR3 runs 13 residues. Trimming stripped 2 bases from V and 9 bases from J, with 14 bases between. Per germline, CDR1 LGHDT and CDR2 YNNKEL (reference sequence).

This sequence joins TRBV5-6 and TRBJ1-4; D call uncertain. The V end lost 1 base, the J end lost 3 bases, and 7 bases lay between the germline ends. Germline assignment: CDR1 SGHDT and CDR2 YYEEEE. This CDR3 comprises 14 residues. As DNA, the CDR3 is TGTGCCAGCAGCTTGAAGGGTTCTAATGAAAAACTGTTTTTT. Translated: CASSLKGSNEKLFF.

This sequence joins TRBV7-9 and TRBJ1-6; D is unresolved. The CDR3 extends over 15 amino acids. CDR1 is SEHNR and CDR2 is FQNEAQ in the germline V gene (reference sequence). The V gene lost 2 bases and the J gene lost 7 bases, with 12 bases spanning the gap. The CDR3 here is CASSLNPLGNSPLHF. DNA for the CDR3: TGTGCCAGCAGCTTAAATCCCCTGGGAAATTCACCCCTCCACTTT.

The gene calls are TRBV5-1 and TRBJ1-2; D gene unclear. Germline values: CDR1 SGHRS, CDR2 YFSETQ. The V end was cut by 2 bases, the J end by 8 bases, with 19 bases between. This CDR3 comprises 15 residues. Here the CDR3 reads CASSLDPSPGGGYTF. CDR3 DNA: TGCGCCAGCAGCTTAGACCCGAGCCCCGGAGGGGGCTACACCTTC. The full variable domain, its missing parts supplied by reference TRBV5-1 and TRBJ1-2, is KAGVTQTPRYLIKTRGQQVTLSCSPISGHRSVSWYQQTPGQGLQFLFEYFSETQRNKGNFPGRFSGRQFSNSRSEMNVSTLELGDSALYLCASSLDPSPGGGYTFGSGTRLTVV.

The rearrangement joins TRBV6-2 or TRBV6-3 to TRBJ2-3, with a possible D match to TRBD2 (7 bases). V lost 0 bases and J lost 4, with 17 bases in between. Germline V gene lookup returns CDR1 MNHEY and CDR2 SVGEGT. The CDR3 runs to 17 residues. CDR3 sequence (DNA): TGTGCCAGCAGTTACTCTAGGGGGGGGCAGCGTGCAGATACGCAGTATTTT. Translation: CASSYSRGGQRADTQYF.

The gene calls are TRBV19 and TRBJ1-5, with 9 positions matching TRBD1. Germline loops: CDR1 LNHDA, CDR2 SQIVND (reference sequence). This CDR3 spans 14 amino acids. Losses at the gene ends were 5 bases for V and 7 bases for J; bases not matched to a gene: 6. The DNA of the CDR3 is TGTGCCAGTAGTCCTACAGGGGGCGGCCAGCCCCAGCATTTT. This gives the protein CASSPTGGGQPQHF.

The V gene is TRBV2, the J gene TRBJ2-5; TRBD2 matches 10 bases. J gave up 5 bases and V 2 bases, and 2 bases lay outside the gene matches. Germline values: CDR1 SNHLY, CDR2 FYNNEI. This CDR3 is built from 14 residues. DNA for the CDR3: TGTGCCAGCAGTGAACGGGGACTAGCGGAGACCCAGTACTTC. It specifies CASSERGLAETQYF.

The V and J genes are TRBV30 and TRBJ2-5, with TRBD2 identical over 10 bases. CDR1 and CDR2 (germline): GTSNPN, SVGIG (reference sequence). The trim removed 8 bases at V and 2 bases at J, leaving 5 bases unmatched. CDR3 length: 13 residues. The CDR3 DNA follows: TGTGCCAGGACTAGCGGAGCACAAGAGACCCAGTACTTC. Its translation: CARTSGAQETQYF.

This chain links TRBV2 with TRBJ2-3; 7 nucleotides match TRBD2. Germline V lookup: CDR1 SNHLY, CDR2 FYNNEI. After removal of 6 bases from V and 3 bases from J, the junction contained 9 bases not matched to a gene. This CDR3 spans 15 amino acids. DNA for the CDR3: TGTGCCAGCAGGACTACGCGGGGGAGGACAGATACGCAGTATTTT. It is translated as CASRTTRGRTDTQYF. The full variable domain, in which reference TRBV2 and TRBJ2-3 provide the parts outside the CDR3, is EPEVTQTPSHQVTQMGQEVILRCVPISNHLYFYWYRQILGQKVEFLVSFYNNEISEKSEIFDDQFSVERPDGSNFTLKIRSTKLEDSAMYFCASRTTRGRTDTQYFGPGTRLTVL.

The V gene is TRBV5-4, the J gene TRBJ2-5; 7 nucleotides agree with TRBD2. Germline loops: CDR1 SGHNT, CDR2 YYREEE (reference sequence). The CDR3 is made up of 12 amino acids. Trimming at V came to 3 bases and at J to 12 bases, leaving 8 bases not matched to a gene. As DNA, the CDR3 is TGTGCCAGCAGCTCACGGGGGGAAGGGGAGTACTTC. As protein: CASSSRGEGEYF.

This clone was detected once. The CDR3 sequence is CASSVGRAGPAYEQYF. The DNA for the CDR3 is TGTGCCAGCAGCGTAGGTCGGGCGGGGCCCGCCTACGAGCAGTACTTC. This chain links TRBV9 with TRBJ2-7, with a tentative D call TRBD2 (6 bases). The V end was cut by 0 bases, the J end by 2 bases, with 15 bases between. The CDR3 has 16 residues. Germline V gene lookup returns CDR1 SGDLS and CDR2 YYNGEE.

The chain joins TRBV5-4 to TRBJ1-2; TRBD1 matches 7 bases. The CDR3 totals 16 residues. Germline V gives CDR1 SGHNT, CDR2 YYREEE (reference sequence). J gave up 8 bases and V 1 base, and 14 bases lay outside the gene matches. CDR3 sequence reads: CASSLFARDRPLGYTF. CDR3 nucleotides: TGTGCCAGCAGCTTGTTCGCTCGGGACAGACCTCTCGGCTACACCTTC.

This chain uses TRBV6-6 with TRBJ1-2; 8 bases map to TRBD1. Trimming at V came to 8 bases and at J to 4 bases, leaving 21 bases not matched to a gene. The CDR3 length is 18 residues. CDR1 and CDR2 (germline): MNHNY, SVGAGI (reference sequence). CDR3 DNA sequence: TGTGCCAGCGGTCAGACCACGGGACAGGCGGTGGGGAGCTATGGCTACACCTTC. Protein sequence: CASGQTTGQAVGSYGYTF.

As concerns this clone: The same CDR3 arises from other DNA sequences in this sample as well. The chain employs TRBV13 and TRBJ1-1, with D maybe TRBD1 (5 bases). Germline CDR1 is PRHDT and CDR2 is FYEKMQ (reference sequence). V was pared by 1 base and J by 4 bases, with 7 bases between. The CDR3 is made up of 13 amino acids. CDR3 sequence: CASSLAGGTEAFF. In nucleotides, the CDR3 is TGTGCCAGCAGCTTAGCGGGGGGCACTGAAGCTTTCTTT.

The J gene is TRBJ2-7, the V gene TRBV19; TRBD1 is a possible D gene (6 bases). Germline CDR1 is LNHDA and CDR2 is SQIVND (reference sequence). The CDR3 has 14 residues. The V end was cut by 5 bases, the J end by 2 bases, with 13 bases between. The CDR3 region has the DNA TGTGCCAGTAGTCACGACAGGCGCACCTACGAGCAGTACTTC. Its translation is CASSHDRRTYEQYF.

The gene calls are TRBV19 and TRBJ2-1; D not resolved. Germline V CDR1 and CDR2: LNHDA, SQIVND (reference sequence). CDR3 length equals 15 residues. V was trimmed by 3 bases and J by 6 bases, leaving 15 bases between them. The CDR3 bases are TGTGCCAGTAGTATTCGGGCAGGCTTCGGCAATGAGCAGTTCTTC. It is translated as CASSIRAGFGNEQFF.

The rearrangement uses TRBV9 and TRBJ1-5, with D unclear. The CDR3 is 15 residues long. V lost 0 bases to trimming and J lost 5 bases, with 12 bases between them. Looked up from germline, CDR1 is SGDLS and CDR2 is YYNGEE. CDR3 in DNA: TGTGCCAGCAGCGTAGCCGGGGAGAGCTATCAGCCCCAGCATTTT. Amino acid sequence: CASSVAGESYQPQHF.

The CDR3 DNA follows: TGTGCCAGCAGTATACAGGGGGGAACTGGAAACACCATATATTTT. As protein: CASSIQGGTGNTIYF. This rearrangement joins TRBV5-5 to TRBJ1-3; 8 bases line up with TRBD1. V trimming: 5 bases; J trimming: 2 bases; junction bases outside the gene matches: 6. Germline CDR1 is SGHKS and CDR2 is YYEKEE (reference sequence). CDR3 length equals 15 residues.

The CDR3 protein is CASSPPGQGPWNTIYF. The CDR3 DNA is TGTGCCAGCAGCCCCCCGGGACAGGGACCTTGGAACACCATATATTTT. V usage is TRBV5-6 and J usage is TRBJ1-3, with 9 bases aligning to TRBD1. The CDR3 is made up of 16 amino acids. The V and J ends lost 4 bases and 7 bases, in that order; junction bases with no gene match: 12. Germline V lookup: CDR1 SGHDT, CDR2 YYEEEE.

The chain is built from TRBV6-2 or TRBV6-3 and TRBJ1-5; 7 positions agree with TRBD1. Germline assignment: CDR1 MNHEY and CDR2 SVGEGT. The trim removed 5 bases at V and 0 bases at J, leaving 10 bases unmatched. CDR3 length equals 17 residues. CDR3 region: CASSPGQLHYSNQPQHF. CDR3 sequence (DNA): TGTGCCAGCAGTCCGGGACAGCTGCATTATAGCAATCAGCCCCAGCATTTT.

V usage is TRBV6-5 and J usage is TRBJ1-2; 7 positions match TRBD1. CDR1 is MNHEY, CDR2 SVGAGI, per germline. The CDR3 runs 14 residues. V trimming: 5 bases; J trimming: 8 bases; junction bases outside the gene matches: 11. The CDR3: CASSIGTALSGYTF. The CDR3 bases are TGTGCCAGCAGTATAGGGACAGCCCTGTCGGGCTACACCTTC.